This T cell receptor (beta chain) was sequenced for a study of blood T cells in healthy people across ages. A second 7 to 11 cycle PCR used barcoded and J-beta primers. MiXCR, applied by TCRdb to the 5' RACE reads, yields one record per CDR3 protein. In the table there are about 1 million distinct CDR3 sequences, more than 40% of which are singletons. Study conclusions and caveats: The fall in TCR beta diversity per million T cells was roughly linear with age.

This clonotype came up a few times. Its antigen is not identified. Losses at the gene ends were 4 bases for V and 6 bases for J; bases not matched to a gene: 11. Germline CDR1 LNHNV, CDR2 YYDKDF (reference sequence). CDR3 length equals 15 residues. The V and J genes are TRBV15 and TRBJ2-7, with TRBD1 matching 8 bases. The sequence was obtained from a woman aged 55-69 years in good health. Sequenced material: blood. CDR3 protein: CATSTSGDRTREQYF. DNA for the CDR3: TGTGCCACCAGCACCTCCGGGGACAGGACCCGCGAGCAGTACTTC.